This T cell receptor (beta chain) is drawn from a study of T cell responses to AZD1222 COVID-19 vaccine. As concerns this clone: Its antigen is not known.

The germline V and J ends were trimmed by 6 bases and 5 bases, with 13 bases remaining between them. CDR3 length: 13 amino acids. Germline V gene data show CDR1 as SGHTA and CDR2 as FQGNSA. Clones were sequenced by immunoSEQ multiplex PCR, and TCRdb holds only the in-frame ones, with some missing. Here the sample spans 100,000 to 150,000 clones, about nine tenths being singletons. Study-wide results and caveats: Distributed over spike, vaccine-associated CD4 TCRs predominated at 160-218 and 743-854.

The V and J genes are TRBV7-2 and TRBJ1-1; TRBD1 is a possible D gene (6 bases). This clonotype originated in an adult in good health. Specimen: peripheral blood, collected on day 0 of AZD1222 vaccination. CDR3 nucleotides: TGTGCCAGCAGTTCAACAGGGAGGACTGAAGCTTTCTTT. Its translation: CASSSTGRTEAFF.